One and the same sample provided the 13 T cell receptor beta chains below, sequenced in a study of metastatic and nonmetastatic thyroid tumors. TCRdb reanalyzed the PCR reads with MiXCR. The profile shows under 100,000 clones, over 8.5% of them singletons. None of the patients had undergone any treatment ahead of thyroid surgery. Sample: blood. The origin of the receptors is a female donor with papillary thyroid cancer or a benign thyroid nodule (not recorded which). Some clones in this sample may be carry-over from other donors' samples.

This clone was observed many times. V usage is TRBV19 and J usage is TRBJ2-1; 12 nucleotides match TRBD2. Germline CDR1 LNHDA, CDR2 SQIVND (reference sequence). The CDR3 runs 15 residues. The junction had 0 bases not matched to a gene; V was cut back by 3 bases and J by 3 bases. CDR3 protein: CASSMGLAGYNEQFF. CDR3 nucleotide sequence: TGTGCCAGTAGTATGGGACTAGCGGGCTACAATGAGCAGTTCTTC.

The table lists this clone with many counts. The rearrangement uses TRBV2 and TRBJ1-6, with 8 nucleotides matching TRBD1. Per the germline V gene, CDR1 is SNHLY and CDR2 is FYNNEI. With 5 bases clipped from V and 11 bases from J, the junction kept 11 bases outside the gene matches. This CDR3 region has 15 residues. CDR3 amino acids: CASSPETGGGTPLHF. The CDR3 DNA reads TGTGCCAGCAGTCCCGAAACAGGGGGAGGTACACCCCTCCACTTT. The whole variable domain, filled in from reference TRBV2 and TRBJ1-6, reads EPEVTQTPSHQVTQMGQEVILRCVPISNHLYFYWYRQILGQKVEFLVSFYNNEISEKSEIFDDQFSVERPDGSNFTLKIRSTKLEDSAMYFCASSPETGGGTPLHFGNGTRLTVT.

This clone was observed a handful of times. The chain is built from TRBV7-2 and TRBJ2-7; tentative D call: TRBD1 (6 bases). Germline assignment: CDR1 SGHTA and CDR2 FQGNSA. The CDR3 extends over 12 amino acids. V was cut by 4 bases and J by 5 bases, with 9 bases left in between. The CDR3 DNA reads as TGTGCCAGCAGCTGGGGACACAACGAGCAGTACTTC. This encodes CASSWGHNEQYF.

This clone was seen repeatedly, ten times or more. A single base separates this from a much larger clone, so it may be a read error. The V and J genes are TRBV2 and TRBJ1-5, with 7 positions matching TRBD1. Germline values: CDR1 SNHLY, CDR2 FYNNEI. The CDR3 has 14 residues. CDR3 DNA: TGTGCCAGCACCGGACAGGCGCTCAATCAGCTCCAGCATTTT. Translated, it gives CASTGQALNQLQHF.

This clone was recorded at least ten times. This chain connects TRBV6-6 to TRBJ1-5, with D possibly matching TRBD1 (5 bases). V lost 3 bases and J 11 bases, leaving 17 bases between the germline ends. The CDR3 contains 14 residues. The V gene's germline CDR1 is MNHNY and CDR2 SVGAGI (reference sequence). The CDR3: CASSYKGGVSTQHF. The CDR3 nucleotides are TGTGCCAGCAGTTATAAAGGAGGGGTCAGTACCCAGCATTTT.

This clone has more than one count but fewer than ten. Here the CDR3 DNA reads TGTGCCAGCAACGCGGGGGGATCGGAGACCCAGTACTTC. Encoded protein: CASNAGGSETQYF. The genes are TRBV7-2 and TRBJ2-5, with 8 bases lining up with TRBD2. The J segment lost 5 bases and the V segment lost 7 bases, leaving 6 bases of the junction unmatched. The CDR3 runs to 13 residues. Germline V lookup: CDR1 SGHTA, CDR2 FQGNSA.

Notes on this clone: The germline gene is not matched at one end of the junction; a read error may be the cause. The chain employs TRBV7-3 and TRBJ2-7; 10 nucleotides line up with TRBD2. Germline CDR1 is SGHTA and CDR2 is FQGTGA. This CDR3 region has 15 residues. The DNA of the CDR3 is TGTGCCGGCAGCTCCGGACTAGCGGTTCAAGGCGAGCAGTACTTC. Translated: CAGSSGLAVQGEQYF.

This clone was observed at least ten times. V usage is TRBV19 and J usage is TRBJ2-1, with a possible D match to TRBD1 (6 bases). The CDR3 covers 13 residues. V was trimmed by 2 bases and J by 13 bases, leaving 15 bases between them. CDR1 and CDR2 from the germline V gene are LNHDA and SQIVND (reference sequence). The CDR3 sequence: CASSISQGRLQFF. The CDR3 DNA reads as TGTGCCAGTAGTATAAGCCAGGGGCGCTTACAGTTCTTC.

This clone was detected many times. The chain links TRBV30 to TRBJ1-2; TRBD1 aligns across 7 bases. Trimming took 0 bases from V and 8 from J; bases not matched to a gene: 9. This CDR3 spans 14 amino acids. Germline CDR1 GTSNPN, CDR2 SVGIG (reference sequence). The chain's CDR3 is CAWSVGLSGGGYTF. In DNA, the CDR3 is TGTGCCTGGAGTGTGGGATTGTCAGGGGGAGGCTACACCTTC.

The table lists this clone with many counts. The genes are TRBV2 and TRBJ1-6; a possible D gene is TRBD1 (5 bases). This CDR3 spans 13 amino acids. The germline V gene has CDR1 SNHLY and CDR2 FYNNEI. V was cut by 2 bases and J by 10 bases, with 9 bases left in between. The CDR3 loop is CASSENGGSPLHF. CDR3 bases: TGTGCCAGCAGTGAAAATGGGGGATCACCCCTCCACTTT.

This clone came up many times. V and J are TRBV19 and TRBJ1-5; weak D call: TRBD1 (6 bases). Germline values: CDR1 LNHDA, CDR2 SQIVND (reference sequence). The CDR3 loop spans 15 amino acids. V gave up 11 bases and J gave up 3 bases, with 20 bases separating them. The DNA of the CDR3 is TGTGCCTCCGACCAGGGGTGGCGTCTCAATCAGCCCCAGCATTTT. Protein: CASDQGWRLNQPQHF.

This clone was seen many times. The rearrangement uses TRBV6-8 and TRBJ2-3; 12 nucleotides match TRBD2. Germline assignment: CDR1 MNHGY and CDR2 SAAAGT. CDR3 length: 16 amino acids. Trimming removed 6 bases from V and 2 bases from J; junction bases left unmatched: 6. Here the CDR3 reads CASRRLAGASTDTQYF. The CDR3 coding sequence is TGTGCCAGCAGACGACTAGCGGGGGCTTCCACAGATACGCAGTATTTT.

This clone was detected many times. This rearrangement joins TRBV7-2 to TRBJ2-1; the D is unclear. CDR3 size: 13 residues. CDR1 is SGHTA and CDR2 is FQGNSA in the germline V gene. The V gene lost 1 base and the J gene lost 9 bases, with 10 bases spanning the gap. CDR3 loop: CASSLDRQFEQFF. In DNA, the CDR3 is TGTGCCAGCAGCTTAGATCGCCAATTTGAGCAGTTCTTC. Using reference TRBV7-2 and TRBJ2-1 for the parts outside the CDR3, the full variable domain is GAGVSQSPSNKVTEKGKDVELRCDPISGHTALYWYRQSLGQGLEFLIYFQGNSAPDKSGLPSDRFSAERTGGSVSTLTIQRTQQEDSAVYLCASSLDRQFEQFFGPGTRLTVL.